The rows below give T cell receptor beta chains drawn from one sample of a study of T cell responses to AZD1222 COVID-19 vaccine. Sequencing used immunoSEQ multiplex PCR; TCRdb keeps in-frame clones, though not all of them. The repertoire holds about 170,000 clones, with approximately 95% as singletons. Sequences were derived from peripheral blood, sampled on day 0 of AZD1222 vaccination. These receptors were taken from an adult in good health. The CDR3 runs from the conserved cysteine through the conserved F or W. D genes are given only for firm matches.

TRBJ1-1 | . | TRBV5-5 | CASSLGTDNTEAFF
TRBJ2-7 | . | TRBV5-6 | CASSLNMYSYEQYF
TRBJ1-5 | . | TRBV6-1 | CASSDLGVDQPQHF
TRBJ2-1 | . | TRBV27 | CASTLRQHLPGDEQFF
TRBJ1-6 | . | TRBV28 | CASSTLRQNSPLHF
TRBJ2-2 | . | TRBV3-1/TRBV3-2 | CASSQRLGNTGELFF
TRBJ2-7 | . | TRBV7-2 | CASSLGTNRQYF
TRBJ1-2 | . | TRBV12-3/TRBV12-4 | CASSFVGYGYTF
TRBJ1-1 | . | TRBV19 | CASSGTPTLNTEAFF
TRBJ1-5 | . | TRBV6-5 | CASSQGNNQPQHF
TRBJ2-7 | TRBD2 | TRBV15 | CATSKLAGAYEQYF
TRBJ2-2 | . | TRBV2 | CASNQLSGLAGELFF
TRBJ1-2 | . | TRBV20-1 | CSAKGDGYTF
TRBJ1-1 | . | TRBV2 | CASSEQGAGNTEAFF
TRBJ1-4 | . | TRBV19 | CASSTWDATNEKLFF
TRBJ1-2 | TRBD1 | TRBV27 | CASSLFGTGHILTF
TRBJ1-1 | TRBD1 | TRBV7-2 | CASSPLGTGRTEAFF
TRBJ2-5 | . | TRBV12-3/TRBV12-4 | CASSLNPETQYF
TRBJ1-1 | . | TRBV29-1 | CSVCGPNTEAFF
TRBJ2-1 | . | TRBV7-9 | CASSLLGRTGAYNEQFF
TRBJ1-5 | . | TRBV11-1 | CASSLREHQPQHF
TRBJ2-3 | . | TRBV21-1 | CASPRERQSKGDTQYF
TRBJ1-6 | TRBD1 | TRBV11-2 | CASSSRWGQDNSPLHF
TRBJ1-2 | . | TRBV7-9 | CASSLDGGSYTF
TRBJ2-2 | . | TRBV6-5 | CASTSPHTGELFF
TRBJ2-2 | . | TRBV12-3/TRBV12-4 | CASSETNTGELFF
TRBJ1-2 | . | TRBV7-9 | CASSLAGEVLSGYTF
TRBJ2-1 | . | TRBV7-9 | CASSYSTTGYNEQFF
TRBJ1-2 | . | TRBV7-2 | CASTLSGPNSYGYTF
TRBJ1-2 | . | TRBV3-1/TRBV3-2 | CASSQRPQHYGYTF
TRBJ2-6 | . | TRBV5-4 | CASRAGTQLVTGANVLTF
TRBJ1-2 | . | TRBV29-1 | CSVPGGGGYTF
TRBJ2-7 | . | TRBV6-5 | CASSYGGLTYEQYF